The next 11 T cell receptor beta chains were all read from a single sample in a study of glioma-infiltrating T cells. TCR alpha and beta CDR3 regions were amplified from RNA using iRepertoire nested multiplex PCR. TCRdb recomputed calls from the multiplex PCR reads with MiXCR, one row per CDR3 protein. The sample shows about 10,000 distinct CDR3 sequences, roughly 53% of them seen only once. The sequencing sample was made of glioma tissue, nonneoplastic brain tissue, or PBMCs (not recorded which). Every receptor here comes from a human donor with low-grade glioma or glioblastoma, undergoing nonglioma brain surgery, or in good health (not recorded which).

This chain joins TRBV27 and TRBJ1-6; 9 nucleotides match TRBD1. Unmatched junction bases numbered 14, after V lost 11 bases and J lost 6 bases. CDR1 and CDR2 (germline): MNHEY, SMNVEV (reference sequence). CDR3 length: 16 amino acids. CDR3 DNA sequence: TGTGCCCGCCGCGTACAGGGGGCGCCTTTTAATTCACCCCTCCACTTT. Amino acids: CARRVQGAPFNSPLHF.

This clonotype rates as medium-sized. The chain combines TRBV5-1 with TRBJ2-7, with D hard to call. Per the germline V gene, CDR1 is SGHRS and CDR2 is YFSETQ. The CDR3 consists of 11 residues. V dropped 0 bases and J dropped 5 bases, with 3 bases sitting between them. The CDR3 DNA reads as TGCGCCAGCAGCTTGGAAAACGAGCAGTACTTC. Amino acids: CASSLENEQYF.

The chain combines TRBV2 with TRBJ1-5; D unresolved. The CDR3 sequence is 13 residues long. The ends were cut back, 5 bases at V and 4 bases at J, with 9 bases in the middle. CDR1 and CDR2 from the germline V gene are SNHLY and FYNNEI. Written as DNA, the CDR3 is TGTGCCAGCAGTTGCCAGGCAAATCAGCCCCAGCATTTT. Encoded protein: CASSCQANQPQHF.

Comment on this clonotype: One end of the junction does not line up with germline, which may come from a read error. The chain is built from TRBV2 and TRBJ2-1; 7 positions match TRBD1. The CDR3 runs to 13 residues. The germline gives CDR1 SNHLY, CDR2 FYNNEI. In nucleotides, the CDR3 is TGTGCCAGCTCGGGACAGAGTTACAACGAGCAGTTCTTC. This translates into CASSGQSYNEQFF.

In the case of this clonotype: At one boundary the junction diverges from the germline segment, which might be a read error. V and J are TRBV19 and TRBJ1-5; D is uncertain. Germline CDR1 LNHDA, CDR2 SQIVND (reference sequence). The CDR3 length is 14 residues. The CDR3 DNA is TGTGCCAGTAGGGACGAAAGCCTCAATCGGCCCCAGCATTTT. Its translation is CASRDESLNRPQHF.

A note on this clonotype: Because it lacks the conserved phenylalanine or tryptophan at the end, this CDR3 is likely a read error. V gene TRBV20-1 combines with J gene TRBJ2-3; D possibly matches TRBD1 or TRBD2 (5 bases each). Germline-derived CDR1 and CDR2 are DFQATT and SNEGSKA (reference sequence). The length of the CDR3 is 14 residues. CDR3 loop: CSARTGTEADRQYL. For the CDR3, the DNA is TGCAGTGCTCGTACCGGGACGGAAGCAGATAGGCAGTATTTA.

The gene calls are TRBV6-1 and TRBJ2-7; the match to TRBD2 covers 10 bases. Trimming at V came to 8 bases and at J to 2 bases, leaving 6 bases not matched to a gene. CDR1 MNHNS and CDR2 SASEGT come from the germline V gene. The CDR3 contains 14 residues. CDR3 region: CASGTSERTYEQYF. The CDR3 bases are TGTGCCAGCGGGACTAGCGAGAGAACCTACGAGCAGTACTTC.

This clonotype was found once. No conserved phenylalanine or tryptophan ends this CDR3, so it is likely a read error. The genes are TRBV24-1 and TRBJ2-2, with D perhaps matching TRBD2 (5 bases). The germline V gene has CDR1 KGHDR and CDR2 SFDVKD. CDR3 length: 14 amino acids. The V gene lost 12 bases and the J gene lost 2 bases, with 15 bases spanning the gap. The CDR3 loop reads CAASGSFNTGELFL. As DNA, the CDR3 is TGTGCCGCCTCGGGAAGCTTTAACACCGGGGAGCTGTTTCTT.

With regard to this clonotype: A junction end diverges from the germline sequence, so it may reflect a read error. DNA of the CDR3: TGTGCCAGCAGATCAGATAGCAATCATCCCCAGCATTTT. This sequence encodes CASRSDSNHPQHF. The chain employs TRBV2 and TRBJ1-5; unclear D gene. Germline CDR1 is SNHLY and CDR2 is FYNNEI. CDR3 length: 13 residues.

With regard to this clonotype: At one end, the junction sequence differs from germline, possibly due to a read error. This chain joins TRBV7-9 and TRBJ1-4, with D tentatively TRBD1 (5 bases). Germline CDR1 SEHNR, CDR2 FQNEAQ (reference sequence). This CDR3 has 14 residues. DNA of the CDR3: TGTGCCAGCAGCTTAGGGCAGGGTCACGAAAAAATGTTTTTT. Translating it yields CASSLGQGHEKMFF.

This clonotype showed up many times. This chain joins TRBV12-3 or TRBV12-4 and TRBJ2-5, with D uncertain. The V and J ends lost 4 bases and 3 bases respectively, with 6 bases between them. This CDR3 comprises 12 residues. The CDR3 DNA reads as TGTGCCAGCAGTTCCGTGGAAGAGACCCAGTACTTC. Encoded protein: CASSSVEETQYF.